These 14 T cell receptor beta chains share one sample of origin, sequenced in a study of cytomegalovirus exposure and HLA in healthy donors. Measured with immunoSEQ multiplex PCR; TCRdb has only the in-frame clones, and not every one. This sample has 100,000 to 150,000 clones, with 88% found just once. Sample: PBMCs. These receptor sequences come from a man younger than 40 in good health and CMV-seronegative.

The DNA for the CDR3 is TGTGCCAGCAGCCCCGGGACAGGGGGCTACGGGCACAATGAGCAGTTCTTC. Amino acid sequence: CASSPGTGGYGHNEQFF. V is TRBV11-3 and J is TRBJ2-1; 12 bases line up with TRBD1. The germline CDR1 and CDR2 sequences are SGHNT and YENEEA. V dropped 5 bases and J dropped 5; count of bases not matched to a gene: 10. This CDR3 is 17 amino acids long.

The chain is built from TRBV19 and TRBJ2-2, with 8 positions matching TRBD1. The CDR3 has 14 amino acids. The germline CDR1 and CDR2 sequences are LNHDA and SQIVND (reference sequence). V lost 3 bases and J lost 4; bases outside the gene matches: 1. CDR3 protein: CASSIRGPTGELFF. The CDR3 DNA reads TGTGCCAGTAGTATCAGGGGGCCCACCGGGGAGCTGTTTTTT.

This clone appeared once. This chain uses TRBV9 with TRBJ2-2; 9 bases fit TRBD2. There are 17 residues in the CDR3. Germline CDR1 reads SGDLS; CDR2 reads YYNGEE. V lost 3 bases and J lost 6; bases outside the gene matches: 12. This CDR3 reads CASSGVGSGSNPGELFF. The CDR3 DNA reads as TGTGCCAGCAGCGGCGTGGGTAGCGGGAGTAACCCCGGGGAGCTGTTTTTT. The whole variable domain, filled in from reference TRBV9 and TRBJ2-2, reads DSGVTQTPKHLITATGQRVTLRCSPRSGDLSVYWYQQSLDQGLQFLIQYYNGEERAKGNILERFSAQQFPDLHSELNLSSLELGDSALYFCASSGVGSGSNPGELFFGEGSRLTVL.

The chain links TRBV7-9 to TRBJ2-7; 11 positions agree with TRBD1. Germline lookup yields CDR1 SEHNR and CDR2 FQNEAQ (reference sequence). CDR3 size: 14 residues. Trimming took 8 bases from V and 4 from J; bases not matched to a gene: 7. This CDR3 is CASYQGTGGYEQYF. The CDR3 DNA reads TGTGCCAGCTACCAAGGGACAGGGGGGTACGAGCAGTACTTC.

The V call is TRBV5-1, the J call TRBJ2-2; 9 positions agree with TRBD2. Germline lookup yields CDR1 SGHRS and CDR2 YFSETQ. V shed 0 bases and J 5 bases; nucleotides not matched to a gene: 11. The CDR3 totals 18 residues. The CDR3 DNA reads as TGCGCCAGCAGCTTGGATACTAGCGGGCTAAGGAAGACCGGGGAGCTGTTTTTT. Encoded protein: CASSLDTSGLRKTGELFF. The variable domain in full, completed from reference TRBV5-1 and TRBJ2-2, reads KAGVTQTPRYLIKTRGQQVTLSCSPISGHRSVSWYQQTPGQGLQFLFEYFSETQRNKGNFPGRFSGRQFSNSRSEMNVSTLELGDSALYLCASSLDTSGLRKTGELFFGEGSRLTVL.

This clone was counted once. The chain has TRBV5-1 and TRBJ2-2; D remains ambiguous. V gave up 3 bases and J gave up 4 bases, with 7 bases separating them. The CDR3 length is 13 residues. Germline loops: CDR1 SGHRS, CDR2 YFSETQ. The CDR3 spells CASSYRSTGELFF. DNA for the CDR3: TGCGCCAGCAGCTATAGATCCACCGGGGAGCTGTTTTTT.

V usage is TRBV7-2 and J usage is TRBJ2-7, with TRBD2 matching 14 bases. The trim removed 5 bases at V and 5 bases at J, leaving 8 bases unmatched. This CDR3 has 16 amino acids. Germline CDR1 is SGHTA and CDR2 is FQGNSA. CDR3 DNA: TGTGCCAGCAGCATCGGGACTAGCGGGAGTATCGACGAGCAGTACTTC. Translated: CASSIGTSGSIDEQYF.

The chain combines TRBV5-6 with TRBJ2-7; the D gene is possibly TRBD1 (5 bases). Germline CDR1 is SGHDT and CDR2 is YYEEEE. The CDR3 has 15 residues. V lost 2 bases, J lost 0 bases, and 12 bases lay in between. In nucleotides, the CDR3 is TGTGCCAGCAGCTTCGGGTCACAGGTCTCCTACGAGCAGTACTTC. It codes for CASSFGSQVSYEQYF.

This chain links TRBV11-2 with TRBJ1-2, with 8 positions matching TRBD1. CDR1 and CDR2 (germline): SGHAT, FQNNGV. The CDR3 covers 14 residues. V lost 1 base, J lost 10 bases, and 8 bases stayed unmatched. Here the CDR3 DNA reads TGTGCCAGCAGCTTAGGTGGGACAGGACAGGACTACACCTTC. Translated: CASSLGGTGQDYTF.

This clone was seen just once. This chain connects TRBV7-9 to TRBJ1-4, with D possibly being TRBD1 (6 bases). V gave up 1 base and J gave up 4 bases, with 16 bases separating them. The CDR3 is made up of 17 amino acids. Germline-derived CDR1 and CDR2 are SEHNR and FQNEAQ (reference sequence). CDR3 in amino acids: CASSLGLAGARNEKLFF. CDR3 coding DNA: TGTGCCAGCAGCTTAGGTTTGGCAGGGGCACGTAATGAAAAACTGTTTTTT. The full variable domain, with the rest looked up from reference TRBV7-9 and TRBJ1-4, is DTGVSQNPRHKITKRGQNVTFRCDPISEHNRLYWYRQTLGQGPEFLTYFQNEAQLEKSRLLSDRFSAERPKGSFSTLEIQRTEQGDSAMYLCASSLGLAGARNEKLFFGSGTQLSVL.

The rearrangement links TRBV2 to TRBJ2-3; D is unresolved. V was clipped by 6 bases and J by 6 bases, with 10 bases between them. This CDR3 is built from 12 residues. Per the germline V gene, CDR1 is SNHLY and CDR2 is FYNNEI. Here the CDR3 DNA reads TGTGCCAGCAGCATCCTTGAGGATACGCAGTATTTT. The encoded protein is CASSILEDTQYF. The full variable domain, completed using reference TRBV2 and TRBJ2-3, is EPEVTQTPSHQVTQMGQEVILRCVPISNHLYFYWYRQILGQKVEFLVSFYNNEISEKSEIFDDQFSVERPDGSNFTLKIRSTKLEDSAMYFCASSILEDTQYFGPGTRLTVL.

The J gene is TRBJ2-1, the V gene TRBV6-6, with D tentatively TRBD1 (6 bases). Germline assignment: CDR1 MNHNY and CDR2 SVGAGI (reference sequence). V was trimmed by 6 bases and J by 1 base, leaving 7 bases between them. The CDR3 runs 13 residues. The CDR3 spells CASRDSSYNEQFF. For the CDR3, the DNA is TGTGCCAGCAGGGACAGTTCCTACAATGAGCAGTTCTTC.

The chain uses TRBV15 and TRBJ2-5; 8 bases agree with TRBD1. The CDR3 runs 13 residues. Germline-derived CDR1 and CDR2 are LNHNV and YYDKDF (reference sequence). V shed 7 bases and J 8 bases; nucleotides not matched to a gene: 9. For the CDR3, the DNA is TGTGCCACCAAAGGTTTTACAGGGGGTACCCAGTACTTC. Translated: CATKGFTGGTQYF.

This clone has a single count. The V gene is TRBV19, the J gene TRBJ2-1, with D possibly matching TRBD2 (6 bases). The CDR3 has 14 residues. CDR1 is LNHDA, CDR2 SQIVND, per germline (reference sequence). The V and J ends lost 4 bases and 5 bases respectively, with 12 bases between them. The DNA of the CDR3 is TGTGCCAGTAGTAGAGTAGCGGTACACAATGAGCAGTTCTTC. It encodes CASSRVAVHNEQFF.